This T cell receptor beta chain originates from a study of blood T cells in healthy people across ages. With a J-beta primer mix and a sample-barcoded 5' primer, a second PCR ran roughly 6 to 11 cycles. TCRdb ran MiXCR on the 5' RACE reads and lists one entry per CDR3 protein. The top ten hold over 15% of the sample, which has 550,000 to 800,000 distinct CDR3 sequences, approximately 29% seen once. Notes on this clonotype: A much larger clone differs from this one at a single base, so this may be a read error.

The junction had 10 bases not matched to a gene; V was cut back by 4 bases and J by 6 bases. CDR3 length: 15 residues. CDR1 and CDR2 from the germline V gene are SGHRS and YFSETQ. At least 6 million PBMCs were isolated per sample. The TCR originated in an elderly woman in good health. The J gene is TRBJ2-7, the V gene TRBV5-1; 10 bases are shared with TRBD1. Sample: blood. The CDR3 region has the DNA TGCGCCAGCAGCGCGGGACAGGGGACAAGGACCGAGCAGTACTTC. Translating gives CASSAGQGTRTEQYF. Drawing the rest from reference TRBV5-1 and TRBJ2-7, the complete variable domain is KAGVTQTPRYLIKTRGQQVTLSCSPISGHRSVSWYQQTPGQGLQFLFEYFSETQRNKGNFPGRFSGRQFSNSRSEMNVSTLELGDSALYLCASSAGQGTRTEQYFGPGTRLTVT.